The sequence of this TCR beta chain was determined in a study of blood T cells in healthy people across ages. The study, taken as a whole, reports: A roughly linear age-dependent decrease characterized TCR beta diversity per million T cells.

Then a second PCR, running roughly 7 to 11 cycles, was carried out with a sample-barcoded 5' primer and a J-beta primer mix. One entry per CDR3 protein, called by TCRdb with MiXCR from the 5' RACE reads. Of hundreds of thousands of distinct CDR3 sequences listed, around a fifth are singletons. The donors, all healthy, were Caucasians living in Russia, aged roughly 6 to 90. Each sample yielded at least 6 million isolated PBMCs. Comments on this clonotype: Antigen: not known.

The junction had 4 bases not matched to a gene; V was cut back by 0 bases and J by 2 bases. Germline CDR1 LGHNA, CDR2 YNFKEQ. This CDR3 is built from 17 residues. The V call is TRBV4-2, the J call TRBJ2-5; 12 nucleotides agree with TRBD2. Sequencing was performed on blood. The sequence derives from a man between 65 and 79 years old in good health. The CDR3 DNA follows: TGTGCCAGCAGCCAAGAAGCTAGCGGGAGGGATCAAGAGACCCAGTACTTC. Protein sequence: CASSQEASGRDQETQYF.